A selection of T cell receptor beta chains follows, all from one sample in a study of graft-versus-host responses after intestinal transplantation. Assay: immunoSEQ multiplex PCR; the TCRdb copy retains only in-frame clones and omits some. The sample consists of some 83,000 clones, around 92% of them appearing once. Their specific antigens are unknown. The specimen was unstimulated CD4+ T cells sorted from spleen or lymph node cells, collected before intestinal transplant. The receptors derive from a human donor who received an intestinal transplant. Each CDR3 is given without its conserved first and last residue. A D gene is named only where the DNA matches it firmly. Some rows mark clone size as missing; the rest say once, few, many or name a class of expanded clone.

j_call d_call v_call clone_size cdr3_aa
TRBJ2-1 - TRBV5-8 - ASSFRLLLAGEQF
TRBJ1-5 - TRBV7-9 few ASSPRDNQPQH
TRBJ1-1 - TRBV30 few AWRGPSEAF
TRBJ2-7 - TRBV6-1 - ASSETGQGVYEQY
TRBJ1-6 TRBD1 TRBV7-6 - ASSLDARGTVDSPLH
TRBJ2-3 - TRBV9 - ASGPTDTQY
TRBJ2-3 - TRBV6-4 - ASSEGGYSDTQY
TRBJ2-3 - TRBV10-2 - ASSEDGDTQY
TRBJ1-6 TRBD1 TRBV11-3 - ASSLAPRTGGSSPLH
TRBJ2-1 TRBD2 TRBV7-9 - ASSPTRLAGENNEQF
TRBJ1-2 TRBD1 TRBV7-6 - ASSGITGGDGYT
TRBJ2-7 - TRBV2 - ASFRVSYEQY
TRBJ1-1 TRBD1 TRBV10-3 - AISRTGGNTEAF
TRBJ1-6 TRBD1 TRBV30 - AWSVGRTGPFSNSPLH
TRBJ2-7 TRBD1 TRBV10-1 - ASRRQGDEQY
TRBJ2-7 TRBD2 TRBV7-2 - ASRGGLEQY
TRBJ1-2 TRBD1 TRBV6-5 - ASRLYRGLDYGYT
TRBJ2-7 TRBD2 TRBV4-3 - ASSQDGGGPYEQY
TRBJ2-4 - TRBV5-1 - ASSRGEDTRY
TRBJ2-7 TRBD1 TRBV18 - ASSTPGQAYEQY
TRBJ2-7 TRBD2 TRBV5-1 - ASSPGLAGSLLYEQY
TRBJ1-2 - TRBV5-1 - ASSLTVVGYGYT
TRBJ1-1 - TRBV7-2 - ASSPSSGGGNTEAF
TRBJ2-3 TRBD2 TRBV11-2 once ASSLVGGGTTDTQY
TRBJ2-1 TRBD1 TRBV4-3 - ASSQGQGQNNEQF
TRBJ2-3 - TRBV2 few ASSDLRLSTDTQY
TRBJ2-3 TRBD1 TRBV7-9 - ASSPDRDTQY
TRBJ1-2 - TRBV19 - ASSDRAGFTYGYT
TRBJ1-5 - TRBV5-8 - ASSLAGDLLNQPQH
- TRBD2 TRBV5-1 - ASSLAAGGSYEQY
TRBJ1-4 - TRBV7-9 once ASSLETGVTEKLF
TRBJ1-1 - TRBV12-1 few ASSFVGGLTTEAF
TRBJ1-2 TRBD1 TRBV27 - ASSQTGGEGYGYT
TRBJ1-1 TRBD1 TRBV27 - ASSLGQAWVQAF
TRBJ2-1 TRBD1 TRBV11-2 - ASSPRTGLFDEQF
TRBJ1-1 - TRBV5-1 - ASSLGGGNTEAF
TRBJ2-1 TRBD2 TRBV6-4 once ASHTGSSSGGTRWNEQF
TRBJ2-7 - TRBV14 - ASSSYSGPYEQY
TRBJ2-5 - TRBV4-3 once ASSQSTGTNHQETQY
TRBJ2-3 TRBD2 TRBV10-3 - AISESRTSGTDTQY